This record covers a single T cell receptor (beta chain). What this receptor recognizes is not known. No quality values exist for individual bases; no much larger clone is one base distant. Library creation used the immunoSEQ multiplex PCR assay. TCRdb provides this immuneACCESS table in a form limited to in-frame rearrangements. Some clones are lacking; in checked studies, under half of them reflect an unresolved V gene, and why the rest are absent is not known. This sample lists 20,000 to 25,000 clones; just under 95% were detected once. The ten largest clones add up to roughly 7.4% of the sample. Its CDR3 holds 16 amino acids, cysteine through phenylalanine. The only DNA kept is the CDR3, 48 bases in frame from the first base. From the germline V gene, CDR1 is SGHTA and CDR2 is FQGTGA. Trimming removed 2 bases from V and 7 bases from J; the gene matches leave 9 bases unexplained. This entry belongs to a study of T cell changes during pregnancy in multiple sclerosis (dated by TCRdb to between 2018 and 2020). With respect to the entire study: Changes in the T cell repertoire over the course of pregnancy were examined in this study in women with multiple sclerosis.

The receptor chain draws on TRBV7-3 and TRBJ2-1, and 9 junctional nucleotides match TRBD1. Material: CD8+ T cells from peripheral blood mononuclear cells, obtained in the third trimester of pregnancy. This sequence originates from a female donor with multiple sclerosis, enrolled in a pregnancy study. The CDR3 protein: CASSLFGQGPRNEQFF. At the DNA level, the sequence is TGTGCCAGCAGCTTATTCGGACAGGGGCCAAGGAATGAGCAGTTCTTC. Beyond the CDR3, the reference TRBV7-3 and TRBJ2-1 genes provide the residues; the full variable domain reads: GAGVSQTPSNKVTEKGKYVELRCDPISGHTALYWYRQSLGQGPEFLIYFQGTGAADDSGLPNDRFFAVRPEGSVSTLKIQRTERGDSAVYLCASSLFGQGPRNEQFFGPGTRLTVL.